A selection of T cell receptor beta chains follows, all from one sample in a study of technical replicates of blood from several donors. Profiled with immunoSEQ multiplex PCR; TCRdb holds only in-frame clones, not every one. This table has tens of thousands of clones, around nine tenths appearing once. Sample: T cells isolated from PBMCs. All receptors derive from a human donor in good health. CDR3s include the opening cysteine and the closing phenylalanine or tryptophan. A D gene is named only where the DNA matches it firmly. Size is stated for part of the rows, as once, few or many counts, or as a class when the clone is expanded.

D: .
J: TRBJ2-6
size: .
V: TRBV9
CDR3: CASSVVRSGANVLTF

D: TRBD2
J: TRBJ2-7
size: .
V: TRBV28
CDR3: CASSRPPTSGSYEQYF

D: TRBD1
J: TRBJ1-2
size: .
V: TRBV19
CDR3: CASSTHSGTGKGYGYTF

D: .
J: TRBJ1-6
size: .
V: TRBV5-1
CDR3: CASSLYEFRSPLHF

D: .
J: TRBJ2-7
size: .
V: TRBV28
CDR3: CASNGTPAYEQYF

D: TRBD1
J: TRBJ1-1
size: .
V: TRBV5-4
CDR3: CASRPRQGWNEAFF

D: TRBD1
J: TRBJ1-5
size: .
V: TRBV6-1
CDR3: CASKGTGGSNQPQHF

D: TRBD1
J: TRBJ2-7
size: .
V: TRBV7-7
CDR3: CASSSRDRGHYEQYF

D: TRBD2
J: TRBJ2-1
size: .
V: TRBV4-2
CDR3: CASSQEGGGLGSDEQFF

D: .
J: TRBJ2-4
size: .
V: TRBV20-1
CDR3: CSAIRLGGQYF

D: TRBD1
J: TRBJ2-7
size: .
V: TRBV5-1
CDR3: CASSLRQGADPYEQYF

D: .
J: TRBJ2-1
size: .
V: TRBV5-1
CDR3: CASSLLASEYNEQFF

D: .
J: TRBJ1-3
size: .
V: TRBV28
CDR3: CASRLPGGSGNTIYF

D: TRBD1
J: TRBJ2-1
size: .
V: TRBV18
CDR3: CASSPTGGNEQFF

D: TRBD1
J: TRBJ2-5
size: .
V: TRBV28
CDR3: CASSSTGGQETQYF

D: TRBD2
J: TRBJ2-1
size: .
V: TRBV7-9
CDR3: CASSLVGVQRENYNEQFF

D: TRBD1
J: TRBJ1-3
size: .
V: TRBV2
CDR3: CAKQGENTIYF

D: TRBD1
J: TRBJ1-1
size: .
V: TRBV30
CDR3: CAWSGGQGMDTEAFF

D: TRBD1
J: TRBJ1-1
size: .
V: TRBV11-3
CDR3: CASSPLGQGYTEAFF

D: .
J: TRBJ2-1
size: once
V: TRBV11-2
CDR3: CASSRTRLNEQFF